The 19 T cell receptor beta chains given below trace back to one sample, sequenced in a study of cytomegalovirus exposure and HLA in healthy donors. Use of 60 Vbeta and 13 Jbeta primers characterized the PCR. Assay used: immunoSEQ multiplex PCR; TCRdb lists only in-frame clones, some missing. This sample carries about 160,000 clones, roughly 88% of them seen once, and the ten largest clones take roughly 1.5%. Input material: PBMCs. These receptors were obtained from a woman aged 18-29 years in good health and CMV-seronegative.

V usage is TRBV5-4 and J usage is TRBJ2-1; maybe TRBD2 (7 bases). Trimming shortened V by 5 bases and J by 6 bases, and 21 bases separated the two germline ends. Germline V gene sequence: CDR1 SGHNT, CDR2 YYREEE (reference sequence). The CDR3 is 16 amino acids. The CDR3 here is CASRITAGGPPNEQFF. The DNA of the CDR3 is TGTGCCAGCAGGATCACCGCCGGGGGGCCCCCCAATGAGCAGTTCTTC.

This clone has only one observation. This chain connects TRBV7-9 to TRBJ2-1; 13 bases agree with TRBD2. V trimming: 3 bases; J trimming: 6 bases; junction bases outside the gene matches: 5. Germline V CDR1 and CDR2: SEHNR, FQNEAQ (reference sequence). The CDR3 sequence is 16 residues long. The CDR3: CASSFQLAGGLNEQFF. Here the CDR3 DNA reads TGTGCCAGCAGCTTCCAACTAGCGGGGGGGCTCAATGAGCAGTTCTTC.

This clone was seen a few times. The V gene is TRBV5-8, the J gene TRBJ2-5, with 11 bases identical to TRBD2. The ends lost 0 bases at V and 2 bases at J; junction bases unmatched: 6. The CDR3 is 17 residues long. Germline loops: CDR1 SGHTS, CDR2 YDEGEE. CDR3 nucleotides: TGTGCCAGCAGCTTGGCCGGGCTAGCGGGGGGTCAAGAGACCCAGTACTTC. Translation: CASSLAGLAGGQETQYF.

The rearrangement links TRBV19 to TRBJ2-1; 7 bases are a match to TRBD2. The CDR3 extends over 15 amino acids. Germline values: CDR1 LNHDA, CDR2 SQIVND (reference sequence). V lost 6 bases to trimming and J lost 4 bases; unmatched junction nucleotides: 9. This chain's CDR3 is CASSRTGGTYNEQFF. In nucleotides, the CDR3 is TGTGCCAGTAGCCGGACGGGGGGAACTTACAATGAGCAGTTCTTC.

Points on this clone: Other DNA variants within this sample encode the same CDR3. The chain couples TRBV11-2 to TRBJ1-1; D call uncertain. Trimming took 0 bases from V and 2 from J, leaving 4 bases between them. This CDR3 region has 13 residues. Germline loops: CDR1 SGHAT, CDR2 FQNNGV. CDR3: CASSLDLNTEAFF. The DNA for the CDR3 is TGTGCCAGCAGCTTAGACCTTAACACTGAAGCTTTCTTT.

The CDR3 DNA follows: TGTGCCAGCAGACTCAATACGGGACATAACGCACAAGAGACCCAGTACTTC. It specifies CASRLNTGHNAQETQYF. This sequence joins TRBV11-2 and TRBJ2-5; D possibly corresponds to TRBD1 (6 bases). In germline, CDR1 is SGHAT, CDR2 FQNNGV. V lost 6 bases to trimming and J lost 2 bases, with 22 bases between them. The CDR3 is made up of 17 amino acids.

The chain is built from TRBV7-9 and TRBJ1-2; D ambiguous. Trimming shortened V by 4 bases and J by 4 bases, and 10 bases separated the two germline ends. The germline CDR1 and CDR2 sequences are SEHNR and FQNEAQ (reference sequence). The CDR3 runs 13 residues. The CDR3 DNA sequence: TGTGCCAGCAGCTACAGCGGTGGCTATGGCTACACCTTC. Its translation is CASSYSGGYGYTF. Looking up the rest from reference TRBV7-9 and TRBJ1-2 gives the full variable domain: DTGVSQNPRHKITKRGQNVTFRCDPISEHNRLYWYRQTLGQGPEFLTYFQNEAQLEKSRLLSDRFSAERPKGSFSTLEIQRTEQGDSAMYLCASSYSGGYGYTFGSGTRLTVV.

The chain couples TRBV10-2 to TRBJ2-1; D might be TRBD1 (6 bases). The CDR3 sequence is 15 residues long. V was pared by 2 bases and J by 5 bases, with 13 bases between. Germline loops: CDR1 WSHSY, CDR2 SAAADI. The CDR3 DNA follows: TGCGCCAGCAGTGAGACAGGGAACCCACACAATGAGCAGTTCTTC. This gives the protein CASSETGNPHNEQFF.

This chain links TRBV11-3 with TRBJ2-7, with D possibly being TRBD2 (7 bases). V lost 1 base and J lost 4, with 17 bases in between. CDR3 size: 16 residues. Looked up from germline, CDR1 is SGHNT and CDR2 is YENEEA. The CDR3 DNA sequence: TGTGCCAGCAGCTTAGGGGCAGGAGGGGGGGCGTACGAGCAGTACTTC. Translating gives CASSLGAGGGAYEQYF.

Written as DNA, the CDR3 is TGTGCCAGCAGCTTAGCGCAGGGGGGTGGGTCCTACGAGCAGTACTTC. Its protein product is CASSLAQGGGSYEQYF. This chain connects TRBV7-8 to TRBJ2-7, with a weak D call TRBD1 (7 bases). CDR3 length: 16 amino acids. Looked up from germline, CDR1 is SGHVS and CDR2 is FQNEAQ. V lost 0 bases, J lost 1 base, and 13 bases lay in between.

The J gene is TRBJ2-1, the V gene TRBV9; 10 bases are shared with TRBD2. The germline CDR1 and CDR2 sequences are SGDLS and YYNGEE. Trimming took 0 bases from V and 6 from J; bases not matched to a gene: 6. CDR3 length equals 16 residues. The CDR3 region has the DNA TGTGCCAGCAGCGTAGAGGCACTAGCGGGGCGCAATGAGCAGTTCTTC. It codes for CASSVEALAGRNEQFF.

This clone was observed a few times. The rearrangement uses TRBV5-8 and TRBJ2-5; the D is unclear. The V gene lost 4 bases and the J gene lost 11 bases, with 24 bases spanning the gap. The CDR3 contains 15 residues. Germline V gene data show CDR1 as SGHTS and CDR2 as YDEGEE. The CDR3 sequence: CASSDFGSTGAQQYF. In DNA form, the CDR3 reads TGTGCCAGCAGCGACTTTGGCAGTACCGGCGCTCAGCAGTACTTC.

V is TRBV2 and J is TRBJ1-2; 9 positions match TRBD1. The ends lost 4 bases at V and 3 bases at J; junction bases unmatched: 6. CDR3 size: 15 residues. CDR1 and CDR2 (germline): SNHLY, FYNNEI. CDR3 sequence reads: CASSVSGTGYYGYTF. In DNA form, the CDR3 reads TGTGCCAGCAGTGTATCCGGGACAGGGTACTATGGCTACACCTTC.

V is TRBV5-6 and J is TRBJ1-2; TRBD1 matches at 7 bases. Germline trimming cut 0 bases from V and 8 bases from J; bases unmatched to any gene: 4. The CDR3 covers 13 residues. CDR1 and CDR2 (germline): SGHDT, YYEEEE. CDR3 region: CASSLGQGEGYTF. CDR3 DNA sequence: TGTGCCAGCAGCTTGGGACAGGGAGAGGGCTACACCTTC.

The table lists this clone with a few counts. The genes are TRBV19 and TRBJ1-1; 12 bases align to TRBD1. This CDR3 comprises 14 residues. The V gene end was trimmed by 10 bases and the J gene end by 5 bases; junction bases not matched to a gene: 8. CDR1 and CDR2 from the germline V gene are LNHDA and SQIVND (reference sequence). CDR3 sequence (DNA): TGTGCCACATACCGGGACAGGGGGCGGACTGAAGCTTTCTTT. It encodes CATYRDRGRTEAFF.

CDR3 sequence (DNA): TGTGCCAGCAAAGGGACAGGAAGCAATCAGCCCCAGCATTTT. Amino acid sequence: CASKGTGSNQPQHF. V usage is TRBV6-1 and J usage is TRBJ1-5; 8 positions agree with TRBD1. This CDR3 region has 14 residues. Trimming removed 7 bases from V and 1 base from J; junction bases left unmatched: 3. Germline CDR1 and CDR2: MNHNS and SASEGT.

The table lists this clone with a few counts. The V and J genes are TRBV13 and TRBJ1-2; 10 nucleotides align to TRBD1. The V gene's germline CDR1 is PRHDT and CDR2 FYEKMQ (reference sequence). Trimming at V came to 5 bases and at J to 6 bases, leaving 6 bases not matched to a gene. The CDR3 totals 14 residues. The CDR3 DNA reads as TGTGCCAGCAGCCCTAGGACAGGGGGGAATGGCTACACCTTC. Translation gives CASSPRTGGNGYTF.

The chain uses TRBV7-9 and TRBJ2-5; D perhaps matches TRBD1 (5 bases). Trimming took 1 base from V and 4 from J, leaving 10 bases between them. The germline V gene encodes CDR1 SEHNR and CDR2 FQNEAQ (reference sequence). This CDR3 has 14 amino acids. CDR3 in DNA: TGTGCCAGCAGCTTAGGGTCAGGGCTAGAGACCCAGTACTTC. It codes for CASSLGSGLETQYF.

With respect to this clone: The limits of the CDR3 on the DNA are not certain, so only TCRdb's listed CDR3 is given. J is TRBJ2-2 and V is TRBV5-6; the D call TRBD2 from the table was never checked on the DNA. Germline V lookup: CDR1 SGHDT, CDR2 YYEEEE. Both ends counted, the CDR3 spans 14 residues. CDR3 sequence reads: CASSFGGGARGAVF.